Reported below is one T cell receptor beta chain. What antigen it recognizes has not been identified. Within one base of it there is no much larger clone, and no base qualities were kept. This sample is part of a study of T cell responses to AZD1222 COVID-19 vaccine (dated by TCRdb to the early 2020s). A note on the overall study: A total of about 230 trial participants underwent TCR sequencing, of whom 207 received two doses of AZD1222 and about 26 received two doses of the MenACWY control vaccine. Trial participants were enrolled into age subgroups of 18-55, 56-69 and 70-plus years, which contained approximately 150, 28 and 58 TCR-sequenced participants, respectively. Points the paper makes about the study in general: Conclusions about previously exposed vaccinees were limited because only five to seven AZD1222 recipients were SARS-CoV-2 seropositive at baseline. Reportedly, close to half of the unique spike-specific TCRs recognized epitopes lying outside the regions that are mutated in the B.1.351 and B.1.1.7 variants. Because no day 14 peak-response samples were available, repertoires were characterized only after the peak T cell response. The whole spike protein was spanned by vaccine-associated CD4 TCRs, and dominant responses were seen in regions 160-218 and 743-854. After two AZD1222 doses, spike-specific TCR breadth and depth were significantly higher than at day 0 and than in MenACWY recipients. Most participants were white British and females outnumbered males, and the authors suggested that clonal diversity may have been underestimated. In the small 56-69-year group, the increase in depth fell short of significance, most likely because of low power.

The CDR3 regions of human TCRbeta chains were subjected to immunosequencing. Per the source publication's procedure: Repertoire TCRs were checked for matches against a reference library of SARS-CoV-2-specific TCRs that had been generated using the MIRA antigen-specificity platform. Breadth was defined as the fraction of unique TCRs that were SARS-CoV-2-associated. Depth was defined as the fraction of total T cells that were SARS-CoV-2-associated. Using the MIRA data, every spike-specific TCR was mapped to the spike region that the TCR reacted to and assigned to either a CD4 or a CD8 class. Log10-transformed breadth and depth values were compared by one-way ANOVA with Sidak's multiple comparisons tests. This immuneACCESS table, as held by TCRdb, lists in-frame sequences with V and J called but not all clones. Of the missing ones, under half trace to an unresolved V gene in checked studies; the others have no known cause. That table furnishes V, J and clone size, whereas the DNA furnished D and trimming. In this sample the table shows 110,000 or so clones, 85% to 90% of which occur a single time. The ten largest clones take up 2.5% to 3.5% of the sample.

Taken with the paper, the label for time point translates to: about 28 days (+/-7) after the second vaccine dose. Because spike-specific TCR depth and breadth did not differ between the two schedules, AZD1222 recipients who got a second dose at roughly 4 weeks were pooled with those who got a second dose at roughly 12 weeks. The vaccinee samples were drawn from two UK trials, COV001 and COV002, one of which was a single-blind randomized controlled phase 2/3 trial testing AZD1222 (ChAdOx1 nCoV-19) in healthy adults. Trial participant PBMC samples were collected at day 0 and day 28 after the second dose for TCRbeta chain sequencing. This receptor was taken from an adult who received the AZD1222 COVID-19 vaccine. This specimen was peripheral blood, taken 28 days after the second AZD1222 dose.

The DNA sequence is TGTGCCAGCACCAGACCACCCGGGAACACTGAAGCTTTCTTT. This gives the protein CASTRPPGNTEAFF. The chain joins TRBV28 to TRBJ1-1; confidence is insufficient to name the D gene. CDR1 and CDR2 were assigned from the germline V gene as MDHEN and SYDVKM. V is cut by 7 bases and J by 1 base, and the space between the germline ends is 13 bases. Reading from cysteine to phenylalanine, the CDR3 counts 14 amino acids. Only the CDR3 DNA stays, 42 bases, in frame from base 1.